These T cell receptor beta chains were read from a single sample in a study of blood T cell repertoires in COVID-19. Assay used: immunoSEQ multiplex PCR; TCRdb lists only in-frame clones, some missing. The table includes 70,000 or so clones, 76% detected once. Specimen: peripheral blood. The receptors shown here come from a man aged 55 to 70 with COVID-19, enrolled during active disease. Each CDR3 is given with its conserved first and last residue. Fields, in order: V gene, J gene, CDR3 protein.

TRBV19	TRBJ2-5	CASSIEGVGRETQYF
TRBV11-3	TRBJ1-3	CASSSGGADYSGNTIYF
TRBV9	TRBJ1-2	CASSGALGAYGYTF
TRBV7-9	TRBJ2-7	CASSLLPAEGRNEQYF
TRBV2	TRBJ2-7	CASRTTGGLSYEQYF
TRBV5-4	TRBJ2-7	CASTSTDMGGEQYF
TRBV7-2	TRBJ2-4	CASSEDPSGSIQYF
TRBV3-1/TRBV3-2	TRBJ2-7	CASSHGAYEQYF
TRBV21-1	TRBJ2-7	CASSRDFYEQYF
TRBV4-1	TRBJ2-5	CASSKRQGQETQYF
TRBV27	TRBJ2-3	CASRAGMTDTQYF
TRBV27	TRBJ1-1	CASSFYPRGGAEAFF
TRBV29-1	TRBJ2-3	CSVDTSADTQYF
TRBV10-2	TRBJ2-2	CASSEPGLAVTGELFF
TRBV5-6	TRBJ2-7	CASSFRGTYEQYF
TRBV24-1	TRBJ2-7	CATSDLRGTYEQYF
TRBV10-2	TRBJ2-2	CASSRLAGGYGELFF